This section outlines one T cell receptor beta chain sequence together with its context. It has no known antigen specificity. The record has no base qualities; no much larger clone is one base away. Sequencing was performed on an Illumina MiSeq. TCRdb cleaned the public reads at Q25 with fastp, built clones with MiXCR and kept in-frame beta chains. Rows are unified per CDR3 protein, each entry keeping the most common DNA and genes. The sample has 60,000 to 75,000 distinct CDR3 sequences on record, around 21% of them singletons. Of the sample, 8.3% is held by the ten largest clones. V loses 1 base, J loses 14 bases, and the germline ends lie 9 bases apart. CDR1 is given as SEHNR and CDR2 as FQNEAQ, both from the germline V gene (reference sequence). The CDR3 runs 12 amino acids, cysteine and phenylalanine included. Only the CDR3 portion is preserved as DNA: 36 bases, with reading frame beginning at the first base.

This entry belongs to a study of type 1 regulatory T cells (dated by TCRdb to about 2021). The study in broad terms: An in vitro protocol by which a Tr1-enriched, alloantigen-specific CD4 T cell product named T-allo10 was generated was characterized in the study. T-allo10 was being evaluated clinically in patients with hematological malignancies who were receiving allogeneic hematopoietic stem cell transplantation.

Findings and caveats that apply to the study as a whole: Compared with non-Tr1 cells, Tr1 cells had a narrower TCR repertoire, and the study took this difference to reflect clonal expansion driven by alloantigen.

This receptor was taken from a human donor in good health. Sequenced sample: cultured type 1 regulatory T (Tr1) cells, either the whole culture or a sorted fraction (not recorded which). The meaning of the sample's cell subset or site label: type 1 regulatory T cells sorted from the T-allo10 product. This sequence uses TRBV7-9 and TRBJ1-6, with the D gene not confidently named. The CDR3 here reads CASSLEGGALHF. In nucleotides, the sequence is TGTGCCAGCAGCTTAGAAGGTGGAGCCCTCCACTTT. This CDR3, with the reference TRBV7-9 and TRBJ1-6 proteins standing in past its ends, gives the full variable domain DTGVSQNPRHKITKRGQNVTFRCDPISEHNRLYWYRQTLGQGPEFLTYFQNEAQLEKSRLLSDRFSAERPKGSFSTLEIQRTEQGDSAMYLCASSLEGGALHFGNGTRLTVT.